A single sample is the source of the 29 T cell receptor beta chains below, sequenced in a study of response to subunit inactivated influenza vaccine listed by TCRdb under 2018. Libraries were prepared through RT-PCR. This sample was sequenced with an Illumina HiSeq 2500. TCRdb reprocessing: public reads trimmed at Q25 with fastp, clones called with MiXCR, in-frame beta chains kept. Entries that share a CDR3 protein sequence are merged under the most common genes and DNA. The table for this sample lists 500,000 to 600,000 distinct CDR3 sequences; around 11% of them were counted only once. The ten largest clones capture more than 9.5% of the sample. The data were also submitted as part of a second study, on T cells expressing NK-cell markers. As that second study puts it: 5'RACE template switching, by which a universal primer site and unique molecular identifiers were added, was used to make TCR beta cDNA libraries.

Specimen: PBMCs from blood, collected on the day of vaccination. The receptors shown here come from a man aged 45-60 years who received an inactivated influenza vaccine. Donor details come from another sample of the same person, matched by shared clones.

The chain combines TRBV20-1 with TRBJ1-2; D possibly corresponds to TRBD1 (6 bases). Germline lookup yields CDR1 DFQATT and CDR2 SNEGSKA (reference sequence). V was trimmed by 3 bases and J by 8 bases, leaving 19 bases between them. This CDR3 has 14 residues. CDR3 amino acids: CSASIGGARVGYTF. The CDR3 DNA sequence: TGCAGTGCTAGTATCGGGGGCGCGAGAGTAGGCTACACCTTC.

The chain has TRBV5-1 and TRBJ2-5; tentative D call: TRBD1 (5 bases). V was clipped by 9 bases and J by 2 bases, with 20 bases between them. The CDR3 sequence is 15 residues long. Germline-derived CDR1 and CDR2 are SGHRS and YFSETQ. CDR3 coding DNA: TGCGCCACCGCATCATCCAGGGCCTCGCAAGAGACCCAGTACTTC. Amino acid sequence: CATASSRASQETQYF.

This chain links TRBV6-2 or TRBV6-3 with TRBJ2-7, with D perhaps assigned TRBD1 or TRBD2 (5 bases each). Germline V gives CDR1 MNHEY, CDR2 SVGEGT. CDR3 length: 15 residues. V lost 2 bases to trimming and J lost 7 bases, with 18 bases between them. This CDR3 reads CASSYDIGTDGEQYF. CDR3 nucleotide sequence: TGTGCCAGCAGTTACGATATTGGGACCGACGGGGAGCAGTACTTC.

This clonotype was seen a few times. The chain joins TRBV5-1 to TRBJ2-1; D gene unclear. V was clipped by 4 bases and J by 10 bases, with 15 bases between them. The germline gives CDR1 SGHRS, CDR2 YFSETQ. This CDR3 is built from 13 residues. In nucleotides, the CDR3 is TGCGCCAGCAGCCCATCAGGCTCCGGGGAGCAGTTCTTC. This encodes CASSPSGSGEQFF.

The CDR3 region is CASSYRLAGNTGELFF. The CDR3 DNA is TGTGCCAGCAGTTATCGGCTAGCGGGTAACACCGGGGAGCTGTTTTTT. The V and J genes are TRBV6-2 or TRBV6-3 and TRBJ2-2; 8 bases agree with TRBD2. Germline V lookup: CDR1 MNHEY, CDR2 SVGEGT. The V segment lost 3 bases and the J segment 2 bases; nucleotides outside the gene matches: 5. This CDR3 is 16 amino acids long.

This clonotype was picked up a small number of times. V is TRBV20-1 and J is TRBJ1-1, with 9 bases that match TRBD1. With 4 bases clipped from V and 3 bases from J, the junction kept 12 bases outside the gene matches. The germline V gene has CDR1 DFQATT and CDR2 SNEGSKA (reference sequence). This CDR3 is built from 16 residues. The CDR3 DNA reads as TGCAGTGCTATAGACCGGGACAGGGAATGGTACACTGAAGCTTTCTTT. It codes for CSAIDRDREWYTEAFF.

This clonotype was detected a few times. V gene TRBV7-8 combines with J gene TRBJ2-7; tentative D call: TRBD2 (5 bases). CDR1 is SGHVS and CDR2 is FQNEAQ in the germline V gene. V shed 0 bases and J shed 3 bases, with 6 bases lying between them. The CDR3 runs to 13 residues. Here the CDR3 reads CASSLAEGYEQYF. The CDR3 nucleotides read TGTGCCAGCAGCTTAGCTGAGGGCTACGAGCAGTACTTC.

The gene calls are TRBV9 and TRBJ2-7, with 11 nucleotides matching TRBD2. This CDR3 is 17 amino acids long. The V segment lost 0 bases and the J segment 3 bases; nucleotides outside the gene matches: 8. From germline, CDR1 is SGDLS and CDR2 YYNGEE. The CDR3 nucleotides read TGTGCCAGCAGCGTAGCGGCCGGGACTAGCGGTTACTACGAGCAGTACTTC. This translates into CASSVAAGTSGYYEQYF.

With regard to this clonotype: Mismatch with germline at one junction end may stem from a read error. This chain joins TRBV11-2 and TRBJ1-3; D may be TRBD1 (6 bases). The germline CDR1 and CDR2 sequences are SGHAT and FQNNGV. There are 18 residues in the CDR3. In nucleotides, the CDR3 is TGTGCCAGCAGCCTAGAAGCTATACAGGGTTACTCTGGAAACACCATATATTTT. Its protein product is CASSLEAIQGYSGNTIYF.

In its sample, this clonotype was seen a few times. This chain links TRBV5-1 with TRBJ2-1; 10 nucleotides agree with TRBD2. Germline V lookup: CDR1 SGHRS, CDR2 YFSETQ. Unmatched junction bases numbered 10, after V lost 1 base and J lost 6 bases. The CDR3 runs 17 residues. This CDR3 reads CASSLSSLAGVINEQFF. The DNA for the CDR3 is TGCGCCAGCAGCTTGTCTTCTCTAGCGGGAGTCATCAATGAGCAGTTCTTC.

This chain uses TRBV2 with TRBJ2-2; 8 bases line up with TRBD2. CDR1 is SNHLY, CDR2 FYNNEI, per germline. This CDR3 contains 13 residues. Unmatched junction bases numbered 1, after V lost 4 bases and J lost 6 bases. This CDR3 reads CASSGGGPGELFF. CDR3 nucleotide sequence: TGTGCCAGCAGTGGCGGGGGGCCCGGGGAGCTGTTTTTT.

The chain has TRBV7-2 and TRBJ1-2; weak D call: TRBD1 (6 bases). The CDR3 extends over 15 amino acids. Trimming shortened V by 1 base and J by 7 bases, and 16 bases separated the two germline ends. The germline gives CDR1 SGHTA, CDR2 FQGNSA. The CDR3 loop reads CASSLGFGGLGGYTF. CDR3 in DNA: TGTGCCAGCAGCTTAGGCTTTGGGGGGCTGGGTGGCTACACCTTC.

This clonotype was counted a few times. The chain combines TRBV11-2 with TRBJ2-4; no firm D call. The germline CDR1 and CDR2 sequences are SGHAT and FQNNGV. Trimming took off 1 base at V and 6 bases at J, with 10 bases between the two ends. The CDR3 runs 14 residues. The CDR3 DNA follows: TGTGCCAGCAGCTTAGGGACCCCCCCAAACATTCAGTACTTC. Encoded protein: CASSLGTPPNIQYF.

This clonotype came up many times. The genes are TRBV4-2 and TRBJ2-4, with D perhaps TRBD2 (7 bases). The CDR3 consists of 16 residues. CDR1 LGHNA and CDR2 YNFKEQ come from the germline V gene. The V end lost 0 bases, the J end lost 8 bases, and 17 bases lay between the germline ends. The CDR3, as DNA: TGTGCCAGCAGCCAAGAATGGAACAGGGCGGGAGACATTCAGTACTTC. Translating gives CASSQEWNRAGDIQYF.

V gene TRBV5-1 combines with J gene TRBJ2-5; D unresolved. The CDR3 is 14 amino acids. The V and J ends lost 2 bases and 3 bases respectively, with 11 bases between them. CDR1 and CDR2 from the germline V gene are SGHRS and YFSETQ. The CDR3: CASSFTAKKETQYF. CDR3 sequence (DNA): TGCGCCAGCAGCTTTACAGCGAAAAAAGAGACCCAGTACTTC. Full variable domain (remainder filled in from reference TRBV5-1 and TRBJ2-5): KAGVTQTPRYLIKTRGQQVTLSCSPISGHRSVSWYQQTPGQGLQFLFEYFSETQRNKGNFPGRFSGRQFSNSRSEMNVSTLELGDSALYLCASSFTAKKETQYFGPGTRLLVL.

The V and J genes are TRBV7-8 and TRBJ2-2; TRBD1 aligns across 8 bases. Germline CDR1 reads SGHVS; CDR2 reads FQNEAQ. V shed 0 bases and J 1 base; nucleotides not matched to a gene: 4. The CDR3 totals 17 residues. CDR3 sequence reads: CASSLALTGGNTGELFF. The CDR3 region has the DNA TGTGCCAGCAGCTTAGCTTTAACAGGGGGGAACACCGGGGAGCTGTTTTTT.

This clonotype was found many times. CDR3 amino acids: CSARQGGSTGELFF. The CDR3 nucleotides are TGCAGTGCTAGACAGGGAGGGAGCACCGGGGAGCTGTTTTTT. The gene calls are TRBV20-1 and TRBJ2-2, with 7 bases that match TRBD2. Germline lookup yields CDR1 DFQATT and CDR2 SNEGSKA (reference sequence). Trimming removed 2 bases from V and 4 bases from J; junction bases left unmatched: 4. The CDR3 runs 14 residues.

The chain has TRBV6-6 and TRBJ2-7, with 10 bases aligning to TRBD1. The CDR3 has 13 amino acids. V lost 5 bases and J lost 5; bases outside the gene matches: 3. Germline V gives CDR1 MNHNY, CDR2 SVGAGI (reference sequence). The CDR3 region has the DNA TGTGCCAGCAGTGGGACAGGGGACAACGAGCAGTACTTC. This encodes CASSGTGDNEQYF.

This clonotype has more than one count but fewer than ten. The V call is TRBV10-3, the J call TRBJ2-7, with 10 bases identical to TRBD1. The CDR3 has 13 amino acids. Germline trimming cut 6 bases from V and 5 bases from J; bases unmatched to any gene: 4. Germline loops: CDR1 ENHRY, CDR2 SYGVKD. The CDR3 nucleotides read TGTGCCATCAGGGGGACAGGGGACAACGAGCAGTACTTC. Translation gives CAIRGTGDNEQYF.

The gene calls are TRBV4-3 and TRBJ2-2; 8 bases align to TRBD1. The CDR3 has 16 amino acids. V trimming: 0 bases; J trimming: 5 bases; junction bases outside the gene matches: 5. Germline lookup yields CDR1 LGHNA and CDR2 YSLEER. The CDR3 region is CASSQEARGLTGELFF. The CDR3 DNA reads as TGCGCCAGCAGCCAAGAAGCCAGGGGGCTTACCGGGGAGCTGTTTTTT.

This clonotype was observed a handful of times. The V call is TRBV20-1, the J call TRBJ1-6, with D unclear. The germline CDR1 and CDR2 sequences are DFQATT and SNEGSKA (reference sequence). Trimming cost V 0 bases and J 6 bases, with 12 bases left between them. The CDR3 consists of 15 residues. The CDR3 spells CSARDLRALNSPLHF. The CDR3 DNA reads TGCAGTGCTAGAGATTTAAGGGCTCTTAATTCACCCCTCCACTTT.

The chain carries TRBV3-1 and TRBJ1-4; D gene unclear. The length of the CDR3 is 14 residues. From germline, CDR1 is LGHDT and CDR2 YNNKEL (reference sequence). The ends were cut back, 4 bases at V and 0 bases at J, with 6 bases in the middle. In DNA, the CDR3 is TGTGCCAGCAGCCCGGCAGCAACTAATGAAAAACTGTTTTTT. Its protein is CASSPAATNEKLFF.

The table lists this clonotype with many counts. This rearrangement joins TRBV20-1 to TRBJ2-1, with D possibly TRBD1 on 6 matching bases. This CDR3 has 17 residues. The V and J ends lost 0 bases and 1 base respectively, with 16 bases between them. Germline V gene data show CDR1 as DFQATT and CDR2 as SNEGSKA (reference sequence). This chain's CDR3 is CSARDRDGTRSYNEQFF. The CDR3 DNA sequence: TGCAGTGCTAGAGACCGGGACGGGACAAGATCCTACAATGAGCAGTTCTTC.

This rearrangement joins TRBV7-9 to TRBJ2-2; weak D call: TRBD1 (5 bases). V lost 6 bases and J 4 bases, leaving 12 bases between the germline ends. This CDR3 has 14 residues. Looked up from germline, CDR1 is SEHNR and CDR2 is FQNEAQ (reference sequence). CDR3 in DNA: TGTGCCAGCAGGTCCAGACAGTCCACCGGGGAGCTGTTTTTT. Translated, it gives CASRSRQSTGELFF.

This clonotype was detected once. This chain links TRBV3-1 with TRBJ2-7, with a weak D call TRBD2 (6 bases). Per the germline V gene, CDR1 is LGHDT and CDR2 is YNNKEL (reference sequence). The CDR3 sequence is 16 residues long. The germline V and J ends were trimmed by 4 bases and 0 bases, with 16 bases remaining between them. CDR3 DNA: TGTGCCAGCAGCCGTGGGCGTCGGGGGAGCTCCTACGAGCAGTACTTC. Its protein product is CASSRGRRGSSYEQYF.

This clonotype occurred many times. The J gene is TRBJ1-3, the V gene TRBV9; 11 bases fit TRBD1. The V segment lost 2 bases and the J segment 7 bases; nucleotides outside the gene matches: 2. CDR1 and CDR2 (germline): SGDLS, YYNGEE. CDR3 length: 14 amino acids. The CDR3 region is CASSVRDRGNTIYF. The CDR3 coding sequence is TGTGCCAGCAGCGTCCGGGACAGGGGGAACACCATATATTTT.

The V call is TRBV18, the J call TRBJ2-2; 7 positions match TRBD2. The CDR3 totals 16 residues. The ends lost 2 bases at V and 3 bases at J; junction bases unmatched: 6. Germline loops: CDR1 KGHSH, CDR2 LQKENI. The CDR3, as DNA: TGTGCCAGCTCACCAGTCGCGGGGGTCGACACCGGGGAGCTGTTTTTT. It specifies CASSPVAGVDTGELFF.

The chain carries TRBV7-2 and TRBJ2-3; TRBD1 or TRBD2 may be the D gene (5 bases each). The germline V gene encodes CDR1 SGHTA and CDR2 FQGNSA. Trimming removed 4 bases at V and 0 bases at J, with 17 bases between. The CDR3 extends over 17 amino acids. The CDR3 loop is CASSSWGVWGSTDTQYF. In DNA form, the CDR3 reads TGTGCCAGCAGCTCGTGGGGTGTGTGGGGGAGCACAGATACGCAGTATTTT.

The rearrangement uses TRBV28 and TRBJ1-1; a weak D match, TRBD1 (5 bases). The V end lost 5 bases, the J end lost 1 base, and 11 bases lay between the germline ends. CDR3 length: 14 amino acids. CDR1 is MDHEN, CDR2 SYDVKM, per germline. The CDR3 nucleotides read TGTGCCAGCAGTCGGGACGTAAGGAACACTGAAGCTTTCTTT. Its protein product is CASSRDVRNTEAFF.